Each of the 25 T cell receptor beta chains below was sequenced from the same sample in a study of T-cell memory formation after mild COVID-19. Each CDR3 protein is one row after TCRdb ran MiXCR on the 5' RACE reads. This table has a few hundred thousand distinct CDR3 sequences, roughly 16% appearing once. Sequencing was carried out using PBMCs or a T cell subset sorted from them (not recorded which). Receptors were obtained from a man aged 18 to 29 who had mild COVID-19 (a few samples of this study predate the infection). Cell type and time point are not known.

This clonotype has just a few counts. The CDR3 DNA follows: TGCAGCGTTGCCCCATTGTATAAAAACGGTGAGCAGTTCTTC. Residues: CSVAPLYKNGEQFF. The chain combines TRBV29-1 with TRBJ2-1; D is ambiguous. Germline lookup yields CDR1 SQVTM and CDR2 ANQGSEA. CDR3 length: 14 amino acids. V lost 4 bases, J lost 9 bases, and 19 bases lay in between.

The genes are TRBV12-3 or TRBV12-4 and TRBJ1-2; no reliable D call. V was trimmed by 7 bases and J by 7 bases, leaving 13 bases between them. This CDR3 has 12 residues. The DNA of the CDR3 is TGTGCCAGCACCTTAGGGCTCTTTGGCTACACCTTC. This encodes CASTLGLFGYTF.

The chain recombines TRBV5-1 with TRBJ1-4; D is undetermined. This CDR3 comprises 14 residues. The germline gives CDR1 SGHRS, CDR2 YFSETQ. Trimming stripped 4 bases from V and 6 bases from J, with 13 bases between. The CDR3 sequence is CASSPGWGDEKLFF. CDR3 nucleotide sequence: TGCGCCAGCAGCCCGGGCTGGGGAGATGAAAAACTGTTTTTT. Full variable domain (rest looked up from reference TRBV5-1 and TRBJ1-4): KAGVTQTPRYLIKTRGQQVTLSCSPISGHRSVSWYQQTPGQGLQFLFEYFSETQRNKGNFPGRFSGRQFSNSRSEMNVSTLELGDSALYLCASSPGWGDEKLFFGSGTQLSVL.

The chain combines TRBV7-8 with TRBJ2-3; maybe TRBD2 (6 bases). This CDR3 spans 16 amino acids. V gave up 5 bases and J gave up 2 bases, with 17 bases separating them. Germline CDR1 SGHVS, CDR2 FQNEAQ. Written as DNA, the CDR3 is TGTGCCAGCAGCCCCAGACCGGGACTTTACACAGATACGCAGTATTTT. Translated: CASSPRPGLYTDTQYF.

This clonotype was seen more than once but under ten times. This chain uses TRBV10-3 with TRBJ2-1; 9 bases are shared with TRBD2. Germline CDR1 is ENHRY and CDR2 is SYGVKD. This CDR3 comprises 19 residues. The J segment lost 7 bases and the V segment lost 0 bases, leaving 16 bases of the junction unmatched. The CDR3 is CAISESISREGPAANEQFF. The CDR3 DNA is TGTGCCATCAGTGAGTCGATCTCGCGGGAGGGTCCTGCGGCAAATGAGCAGTTCTTC.

Only a few counts were recorded for this clonotype. This sequence joins TRBV30 and TRBJ1-5; 7 bases line up with TRBD1. Germline V gene lookup returns CDR1 GTSNPN and CDR2 SVGIG (reference sequence). The CDR3 covers 15 residues. V dropped 4 bases and J dropped 3; count of bases not matched to a gene: 9. CDR3 nucleotide sequence: TGTGCCTGGAAAGACGGGACAGCTAACAATCAGCCCCAGCATTTT. This translates into CAWKDGTANNQPQHF.

V usage is TRBV20-1 and J usage is TRBJ1-5; 7 positions agree with TRBD1. The CDR3 is made up of 13 amino acids. Germline values: CDR1 DFQATT, CDR2 SNEGSKA (reference sequence). The trim removed 5 bases at V and 6 bases at J, leaving 7 bases unmatched. CDR3 coding DNA: TGCAGTGCTGCAGACAGGGTAGCTCAGCCCCAGCATTTT. Amino acids: CSAADRVAQPQHF.

This clonotype was observed a few times. The J gene is TRBJ2-4, the V gene TRBV4-1, with unresolved D. The germline V and J ends were trimmed by 8 bases and 0 bases, with 17 bases remaining between them. The length of the CDR3 is 16 residues. Per the germline V gene, CDR1 is MGHRA and CDR2 is YSYEKL. CDR3 sequence: CASATNALLAKNIQYF. The CDR3 region has the DNA TGCGCCAGCGCAACGAACGCGCTACTAGCCAAAAACATTCAGTACTTC.

This clonotype was counted between two and nine times. This chain connects TRBV12-3 or TRBV12-4 to TRBJ1-6, with no clear D. The ends were cut back, 5 bases at V and 3 bases at J, with 5 bases in the middle. The CDR3 is 13 residues long. The CDR3 region is CASSVGYNSPLHF. The CDR3, as DNA: TGTGCCAGCAGTGTAGGCTATAATTCACCCCTCCACTTT.

This clonotype was seen at least ten times. V and J are TRBV7-2 and TRBJ2-3, with TRBD2 as a possible D gene (5 bases). V was pared by 1 base and J by 6 bases, with 5 bases between. This CDR3 comprises 12 residues. Looked up from germline, CDR1 is SGHTA and CDR2 is FQGNSA. The CDR3 DNA reads as TGTGCCAGCAGCTTAGAGCGGGATACGCAGTATTTT. Protein: CASSLERDTQYF.

This clonotype has more than one count but fewer than ten. The rearrangement joins TRBV6-5 to TRBJ1-1; possibly TRBD1 for D (5 bases). Between the trimmed V and J ends, which lost 0 bases and 11 bases, there was a span of 25 bases. Germline V gene data show CDR1 as MNHEY and CDR2 as SVGAGI. The CDR3 has 17 residues. CDR3 coding DNA: TGTGCCAGCAGTTACTCGAAGGGGTGGGAGACGGGTTCGAGGGCTTTCTTT. This codes for CASSYSKGWETGSRAFF.

The chain joins TRBV4-1 to TRBJ1-1, with a tentative D call TRBD1 (5 bases). The length of the CDR3 is 15 residues. V was shortened by 4 bases and J by 3 bases, with 15 bases between the two germline ends. Germline-derived CDR1 and CDR2 are MGHRA and YSYEKL. The CDR3 reads CASSPGPGHDTEAFF. CDR3 sequence (DNA): TGCGCCAGCAGCCCCGGCCCAGGGCACGACACTGAAGCTTTCTTT.

The chain has TRBV5-6 and TRBJ2-3; D remains unclear. Germline CDR1 SGHDT, CDR2 YYEEEE. V lost 4 bases to trimming and J lost 3 bases, with 9 bases between them. The CDR3 is 13 amino acids. CDR3 amino acids: CASSNLITDTQYF. Written as DNA, the CDR3 is TGTGCCAGCAGCAATCTTATAACAGATACGCAGTATTTT.

In this sample, this clonotype turned up a few times. V is TRBV6-2 or TRBV6-3 and J is TRBJ2-2; D call uncertain. With 7 bases removed from V and 6 bases from J, the gap between germline ends came to 18 bases. The germline CDR1 and CDR2 sequences are MNHEY and SVGEGT. The CDR3 totals 15 residues. This chain's CDR3 is CASNTEGSLSGELFF. In nucleotides, the CDR3 is TGTGCCAGCAACACGGAAGGGTCGCTGTCCGGGGAGCTGTTTTTT.

The gene calls are TRBV25-1 and TRBJ1-1; tentative D call: TRBD1 (6 bases). Germline V gene lookup returns CDR1 MGHDK and CDR2 SYGVNS. The CDR3 sequence is 13 residues long. The V and J ends lost 11 bases and 3 bases respectively, with 16 bases between them. The CDR3 bases are TGTGCCGGGCCAGGGGTGATCGACACTGAAGCTTTCTTT. Protein product: CAGPGVIDTEAFF.

This clonotype came up a few times. The chain employs TRBV5-6 and TRBJ2-1, with 7 bases matching TRBD1. The CDR3 extends over 15 amino acids. The trim removed 4 bases at V and 3 bases at J, leaving 7 bases unmatched. Looked up from germline, CDR1 is SGHDT and CDR2 is YYEEEE. The CDR3 region has the DNA TGTGCCAGCAGCCTCCGGACAGGACTCTACAATGAGCAGTTCTTC. It specifies CASSLRTGLYNEQFF.

This clonotype was detected many times. CDR3 nucleotides: TGTGCCAGTGACCCGACAGGGTACTATGGCTACACCTTC. Translated, it gives CASDPTGYYGYTF. The genes are TRBV6-6 and TRBJ1-2, with 7 positions matching TRBD1. The CDR3 sequence is 13 residues long. V was pared by 9 bases and J by 3 bases, with 7 bases of the junction left unmatched. Germline CDR1 is MNHNY and CDR2 is SVGAGI (reference sequence).

This clonotype has only a few counts. The J gene is TRBJ1-2, the V gene TRBV6-1; the match to TRBD1 covers 7 bases. The CDR3 loop spans 14 amino acids. Germline values: CDR1 MNHNS, CDR2 SASEGT. Trimming cost V 9 bases and J 0 bases; bases outside gene matches: 7. CDR3 sequence: CASETGWANYGYTF. CDR3 DNA: TGTGCCAGTGAGACAGGGTGGGCTAACTATGGCTACACCTTC.

This chain uses TRBV12-3 or TRBV12-4 with TRBJ2-5; D perhaps matches TRBD1 (6 bases). The CDR3 sequence is 14 residues long. The ends were cut back, 5 bases at V and 2 bases at J, with 12 bases in the middle. CDR3 region: CASSDPDSQETQYF. The CDR3 coding sequence is TGTGCCAGCAGTGACCCGGACAGTCAAGAGACCCAGTACTTC.

This clonotype was picked up a small number of times. This chain joins TRBV13 and TRBJ2-5; D gene ambiguous. Germline V CDR1 and CDR2: PRHDT, FYEKMQ (reference sequence). V was trimmed by 0 bases and J by 9 bases, leaving 8 bases between them. The CDR3 consists of 12 residues. The DNA of the CDR3 is TGTGCCAGCAGCTTAGGACTCCAGTCCCAGTACTTC. This translates into CASSLGLQSQYF. The full variable domain, rest sourced from reference TRBV13 and TRBJ2-5, is AAGVIQSPRHLIKEKRETATLKCYPIPRHDTVYWYQQGPGQDPQFLISFYEKMQSDKGSIPDRFSAQQFSDYHSELNMSSLELGDSALYFCASSLGLQSQYFGPGTRLLVL.

The V gene is TRBV20-1, the J gene TRBJ2-5; TRBD2 might be the D (5 bases). The CDR3 spans 10 residues. The germline V gene has CDR1 DFQATT and CDR2 SNEGSKA (reference sequence). V was clipped by 6 bases and J by 9 bases, with 11 bases between them. The CDR3 DNA sequence: TGCAGTGCAATACTAGGCGCCCAGTACTTC. Translated: CSAILGAQYF.

The chain is built from TRBV20-1 and TRBJ1-3; unclear D gene. Germline lookup yields CDR1 DFQATT and CDR2 SNEGSKA (reference sequence). V lost 1 base and J lost 2, with 12 bases in between. The CDR3 is 15 amino acids. The CDR3: CSARVSAAAGNTIYF. The CDR3, as DNA: TGCAGTGCTAGAGTCTCGGCAGCCGCTGGAAACACCATATATTTT.

The J gene is TRBJ2-2, the V gene TRBV12-3 or TRBV12-4; D gene uncertain. The CDR3 spans 13 residues. V lost 5 bases and J lost 6, with 10 bases in between. CDR3 in amino acids: CASSPYIAGELFF. In DNA, the CDR3 is TGTGCCAGCAGTCCCTATATCGCCGGGGAGCTGTTTTTT.

DNA for the CDR3: TGTGCCAGCAGCTTGATGCAGGGAAGGACCGGGGAGCTGTTTTTT. It is translated as CASSLMQGRTGELFF. The chain uses TRBV5-5 and TRBJ2-2; perhaps TRBD1 as D (5 bases). Between the trimmed V and J ends, which lost 1 base and 5 bases, there was a span of 12 bases. The CDR3 loop spans 15 amino acids. Germline V gives CDR1 SGHKS, CDR2 YYEKEE (reference sequence).

A few counts support this clonotype. CDR3 nucleotides: TGTGCCAGCACCATGCAACGGGAATTGTACCAAGAGACCCAGTACTTC. Translated, it gives CASTMQRELYQETQYF. The chain employs TRBV12-3 or TRBV12-4 and TRBJ2-5; a possible D gene is TRBD2 (5 bases). The CDR3 has 16 residues. The germline V and J ends were trimmed by 7 bases and 0 bases, with 18 bases remaining between them.